The 3 T cell receptor beta chains listed next were all sequenced from one sample in a study of identical twins listed by TCRdb under 2016. Preparation of the library involved 5' RACE. The run used an Illumina HiSeq 2000. TCRdb trimmed the raw reads at Q25, called clones with MiXCR and kept productive beta chains. Each CDR3 protein gets just one entry, which takes the most common genes and DNA from the rows behind it. This sample gives 1.5 million to 2 million distinct CDR3 sequences in total; roughly a third of them show up just once. Together, the top ten hold around 0.3% of the sample. The sequenced sample consisted of cord blood. The receptors come from a newborn girl in good health.

The V call is TRBV7-9, the J call TRBJ2-1, with a weak D call TRBD2 (6 bases). This CDR3 spans 11 amino acids. Germline V lookup: CDR1 SEHNR, CDR2 FQNEAQ (reference sequence). V lost 5 bases and J lost 12, with 11 bases in between. The CDR3 region has the DNA TGTGCCAGCAGCCAAGGGACTGCGCAGTTCTTC. Protein sequence: CASSQGTAQFF.

This clonotype was recorded many times. CDR3 loop: CAISRDTTDTQYF. The CDR3, as DNA: TGTGCCATCAGTAGGGACACCACAGATACGCAGTATTTT. The chain is built from TRBV10-3 and TRBJ2-3, with a tentative D call TRBD1 (6 bases). Trimming left V 5 bases short and J 2 bases short, with 8 bases between. The CDR3 covers 13 residues. The V gene's germline CDR1 is ENHRY and CDR2 SYGVKD.

The chain uses TRBV20-1 and TRBJ2-7; TRBD2 matches 9 bases. Trimming took 1 base from V and 0 from J; bases not matched to a gene: 13. This CDR3 contains 18 residues. Germline CDR1 is DFQATT and CDR2 is SNEGSKA (reference sequence). Written as DNA, the CDR3 is TGCAGTGCTAGAGTTCCCCAGCGGGGGGCCATTCACTCCTACGAGCAGTACTTC. Protein: CSARVPQRGAIHSYEQYF.